The rows below give T cell receptor beta chains drawn from one sample of a study of cytomegalovirus exposure and HLA in healthy donors. Assay used: immunoSEQ multiplex PCR; TCRdb lists only in-frame clones, some missing. The sample includes about 76,000 clones, around four fifths seen only once; the top ten take about 9.5%. Sequencing was performed on PBMCs. The receptors shown here come from a woman between 40 and 50 years old in good health and CMV-seropositive. The CDR3 runs from the conserved cysteine through the conserved F or W. The D gene is left open where the match is weak. Size values are once, few and many counts, or a class for expanded clones, and some rows have none.

>TRBJ2-5|NA|NA|TRBV7-2
CASSLGAGLQETQYF
TGTGCCAGCAGCTTAGGGGCAGGGCTACAAGAGACCCAGTACTTC
>TRBJ2-7|NA|NA|TRBV19
CASSMTGSSYEQYF
TGTGCCAGTAGTATGACTGGGAGCTCCTACGAGCAGTACTTC
>TRBJ2-3|NA|NA|TRBV2
CASMRTDTQYF
TGTGCCAGCATGCGGACAGATACGCAGTATTTT
>TRBJ1-1|NA|NA|TRBV30
CAWSGGWTEAFF
TGTGCCTGGAGCGGGGGATGGACTGAAGCTTTCTTT
>TRBJ1-2|NA|NA|TRBV28
CASSSLEYGYTF
TGTGCCAGCAGTTCACTAGAGTATGGCTACACCTTC
>TRBJ1-4|once|NA|TRBV5-4
CASSSEYATNEKLFF
TGTGCCAGCAGCTCGGAGTATGCAACTAATGAAAAACTGTTTTTT
>TRBJ2-3|NA|TRBD2|TRBV7-2
CASSHNTGGGADTQYF
TGTGCCAGCAGCCACAACACCGGGGGGGGCGCAGATACGCAGTATTTT
>TRBJ1-2|NA|TRBD1|TRBV4-3
CASSSDRVGSGYTF
TGCGCCAGCAGTTCCGACAGGGTCGGCTCGGGCTACACCTTC
>TRBJ2-5|once|TRBD2|TRBV5-6
CASSPLAGGQETQYF
TGTGCCAGCAGCCCTCTAGCGGGGGGCCAAGAGACCCAGTACTTC
>TRBJ2-7|NA|NA|TRBV6-5
CATTAGTAAGEQYF
TGTGCCACAACCGCTGGGACCGCGGCGGGAGAGCAGTACTTC
>TRBJ2-5|NA|NA|TRBV6-5
CASKDSFGKETQYF
TGTGCCAGTAAGGATTCATTCGGGAAGGAGACCCAGTACTTC
>TRBJ2-5|NA|NA|TRBV30
CAWSVWQGGETQYF
TGTGCCTGGAGTGTATGGCAGGGAGGAGAGACCCAGTACTTC
>TRBJ2-5|NA|TRBD2|TRBV10-3
CAISESNMAGGNQETQYF
TGTGCCATCAGTGAGTCGAATATGGCGGGGGGGAACCAAGAGACCCAGTACTTC
>TRBJ1-1|NA|NA|TRBV7-9
CASSLTGTNTEAFF
TGTGCCAGCAGCTTAACAGGGACGAACACTGAGGCTTTCTTT
>TRBJ1-1|NA|NA|TRBV11-2
CASSPGITGSAFF
TGTGCCAGCAGTCCCGGGATTACGGGGTCAGCTTTCTTT
>TRBJ2-5|NA|NA|TRBV7-2
CASSLAGPLSRETQYF
TGTGCCAGCAGCCTCGCGGGGCCCCTCTCCAGAGAGACCCAGTACTTC
>TRBJ2-7|NA|NA|TRBV7-8
CASSLPGTYEQYF
TGTGCCAGCAGCCTCCCCGGGACCTACGAGCAGTACTTC
>TRBJ2-1|once|TRBD2|TRBV7-2
CASSLSGGFSYNEQFF
TGTGCCAGCAGCTTAAGCGGGGGGTTCTCCTACAATGAGCAGTTCTTC
>TRBJ1-4|NA|TRBD1|TRBV5-6
CASRWTGAEGEKLFF
TGTGCCAGCAGGTGGACAGGGGCGGAGGGAGAAAAACTGTTTTTT
>TRBJ2-1|NA|NA|TRBV11-2
CASSFNGWRKFF
TGTGCCAGCAGCTTTAACGGCTGGAGAAAGTTCTTC
>TRBJ2-3|NA|TRBD1|TRBV11-3
CASSSGDRADTQYF
TGTGCCAGCAGCTCCGGGGACAGGGCAGATACGCAGTATTTT
>TRBJ1-5|NA|TRBD1|TRBV15
CATSRTDRADSNQPQHF
TGTGCCACCAGCAGGACGGACAGGGCAGATAGCAATCAGCCCCAGCATTTT
>TRBJ1-6|NA|NA|TRBV19
CASSMGLTEYNSPLHF
TGTGCCAGTAGTATGGGACTGACGGAATATAATTCACCCCTCCACTTT
>TRBJ1-6|few|TRBD1|TRBV30
CAWEDRGYSPLHF
TGTGCCTGGGAAGACAGGGGCTACTCACCCCTCCACTTT
>TRBJ1-1|NA|NA|TRBV27
CASSIQGNTEAFF
TGTGCCAGCAGTATACAGGGGAACACTGAAGCTTTCTTT
>TRBJ2-5|NA|NA|TRBV27
CASSWGGQETQYF
TGTGCCAGCAGTTGGGGCGGCCAAGAGACCCAGTACTTC
>TRBJ1-6|NA|NA|TRBV21-1
CASSKNGGSSYNSPLHF
TGTGCCAGCAGCAAAAATGGAGGCAGCTCCTATAATTCACCCCTCCACTTT
>TRBJ1-2|once|TRBD1|TRBV7-8
CASSLGQGANYGYTF
TGTGCCAGCAGCTTAGGCCAGGGGGCGAACTATGGCTACACCTTC
>TRBJ1-1|NA|NA|TRBV18
CASSATVSTGNTEAFF
TGTGCCAGCTCAGCCACGGTCTCTACCGGGAACACTGAAGCTTTCTTT
>TRBJ1-6|NA|TRBD1|TRBV7-9
CASSPGQDNSPLHF
TGTGCCAGCAGCCCCGGACAGGATAATTCACCCCTCCACTTT
>TRBJ2-5|NA|TRBD2|TRBV19
CASSPWTSGGGETQYF
TGTGCCAGTAGTCCCTGGACTAGCGGGGGAGGTGAGACCCAGTACTTC
>TRBJ2-1|NA|TRBD1|TRBV29-1
CSVVTGGYNEQFF
TGCAGCGTTGTCACAGGGGGCTACAATGAGCAGTTCTTC
>TRBJ2-7|NA|TRBD2|TRBV28
CASSSQTGLAIEYEQYF
TGTGCCAGCAGTTCCCAGACGGGACTAGCGATCGAGTACGAGCAGTACTTC
>TRBJ1-3|once|NA|TRBV27
CASSLRGVSGNTIYF
TGTGCCAGCAGCCTAAGGGGCGTCTCTGGAAACACCATATATTTT
>TRBJ2-7|NA|NA|TRBV12-1
CASSFAYEQYF
TGTGCCAGCAGCTTCGCTTACGAGCAGTACTTC
>TRBJ2-7|NA|NA|TRBV5-8
CASSPLDYEQYF
TGTGCCAGCAGCCCACTAGACTACGAGCAGTACTTC
>TRBJ2-5|NA|NA|TRBV5-4
CASSLGSGIQETQYF
TGTGCCAGCAGCTTGGGATCAGGGATCCAAGAGACCCAGTACTTC
>TRBJ2-3|NA|NA|TRBV5-1
CASRLSTDTQYF
TGCGCCAGCAGACTGAGCACAGATACGCAGTATTTT
>TRBJ2-6|NA|TRBD1|TRBV7-9
CASSRGQRISGANVLTF
TGTGCCAGCAGTCGGGGACAGCGAATCTCTGGGGCCAACGTCCTGACTTTC
>TRBJ1-1|NA|NA|TRBV2
CASSMAGTEAFF
TGTGCCAGCAGTATGGCGGGCACTGAAGCTTTCTTT
>TRBJ2-7|NA|NA|TRBV13
CASSSGRGYEQYF
TGTGCCAGCAGCTCGGGGAGGGGGTACGAGCAGTACTTC
>TRBJ1-1|NA|NA|TRBV6-5
CASSINWNTEAFF
TGTGCCAGCAGTATCAACTGGAACACTGAAGCTTTCTTT